One sample yielded the 16 T cell receptor beta chains listed below, sequenced in a study of low-dose radiotherapy and immunotherapy resistance in tumors. Documented time point: after trial treatment. Treatment reported: LDRT plus nivolumab, ipilimumab, low-dose cyclophosphamide and aspirin (RACIN trial). Priming of first-strand cDNA relied on TRAV- and TRBV-specific primers (covering alpha and beta chains). Over about 18 PCR cycles, TCRs were amplified from a constant-region primer and V-primer adapter. TCRdb re-called the reads through MiXCR, storing one row per CDR3 protein. The sample lists about 58,000 distinct CDR3 sequences, approximately 22% seen once, with approximately 6.4% in the top ten. Sample: PBMCs, taken after low-dose radiotherapy plus immunotherapy. Receptor source: a male donor with prostate cancer.

A word on this clonotype: This likely traces to a read error, being one base from a far larger clone. The chain uses TRBV12-3 or TRBV12-4 and TRBJ2-7, with 11 bases aligning to TRBD1. The CDR3 has 16 residues. V gave up 5 bases and J gave up 7 bases; unmatched junction bases: 13. CDR3 protein: CASSKSWTGGFNEQYF. CDR3 DNA sequence: TGTGCCAGCAGTAAGAGTTGGACAGGGGGCTTCAATGAGCAGTACTTC.

This clonotype has a count of ten or more. J is TRBJ2-1 and V is TRBV20-1, with 12 bases that match TRBD2. Germline trimming cut 1 base from V and 1 base from J; bases unmatched to any gene: 11. There are 19 residues in the CDR3. Germline CDR1 and CDR2: DFQATT and SNEGSKA (reference sequence). CDR3 in amino acids: CSARGEGLAGGPSYNEQFF. As DNA, the CDR3 is TGCAGTGCTAGAGGAGAGGGGCTAGCGGGAGGGCCGTCCTACAATGAGCAGTTCTTC.

Comment on this clonotype: The CDR3 carries no conserved terminal phenylalanine or tryptophan, so it likely arises from a read error. V gene TRBV11-2 combines with J gene TRBJ2-4, with 8 bases aligning to TRBD1. From germline, CDR1 is SGHAT and CDR2 FQNNGV. This CDR3 spans 18 amino acids. The CDR3 DNA is TGTGCCACCAGCTCATCCCGCACCGGGTCAGGGGGCGAAAACATTCAGTACTCC. Translation: CATSSSRTGSGGENIQYS.

This clonotype was counted ten times or more. The rearrangement uses TRBV27 and TRBJ1-2; TRBD1 is a possible D gene (5 bases). CDR3 length: 13 amino acids. The germline V gene encodes CDR1 MNHEY and CDR2 SMNVEV (reference sequence). The V gene lost 3 bases and the J gene lost 4 bases, with 9 bases spanning the gap. In DNA, the CDR3 is TGTGCCAGCAGTTTGACAGTCGCCTATGGCTACACCTTC. This gives the protein CASSLTVAYGYTF.

There are many counts of this clonotype. This sequence joins TRBV20-1 and TRBJ2-1, with TRBD1 matching over 7 bases. The CDR3 has 14 amino acids. Germline-derived CDR1 and CDR2 are DFQATT and SNEGSKA (reference sequence). The V and J ends lost 1 base and 8 bases, in that order; junction bases with no gene match: 8. The CDR3 reads CSARVATGVYEQFF. CDR3 in DNA: TGCAGTGCTAGAGTTGCAACAGGGGTTTATGAGCAGTTCTTC.

In its sample, this clonotype was seen many times. V and J are TRBV20-1 and TRBJ1-2; TRBD1 agrees at 7 bases. V shed 4 bases and J 3 bases; nucleotides not matched to a gene: 8. This CDR3 is built from 14 residues. The V gene's germline CDR1 is DFQATT and CDR2 SNEGSKA (reference sequence). The CDR3 DNA follows: TGCAGTGCTACCGGCGACACAGGGGACTATGGCTACACCTTC. This codes for CSATGDTGDYGYTF.

Many counts were recorded for this clonotype. The chain joins TRBV7-8 to TRBJ2-7; D unresolved. This CDR3 is 13 amino acids long. Trimming removed 0 bases at V and 0 bases at J, with 3 bases between. In germline, CDR1 is SGHVS, CDR2 FQNEAQ. The CDR3 DNA is TGTGCCAGCAGCTTAGCTTTCTCCTACGAGCAGTACTTC. Protein sequence: CASSLAFSYEQYF.

At least ten counts were recorded for this clonotype. The V and J genes are TRBV20-1 and TRBJ1-4; 11 positions match TRBD1. J was trimmed by 11 bases and V by 4 bases; bases with no gene match: 15. The germline CDR1 and CDR2 sequences are DFQATT and SNEGSKA (reference sequence). The CDR3 sequence is 16 residues long. The CDR3 DNA reads TGCAGTGCTACTCCCTACGCGGACCGGGACAGGGGGAAACTGTTTTTT. It is translated as CSATPYADRDRGKLFF.

Many counts were recorded for this clonotype. The chain has TRBV30 and TRBJ1-1; no definite D call. The CDR3 spans 13 residues. Looked up from germline, CDR1 is GTSNPN and CDR2 is SVGIG (reference sequence). Trimming shortened V by 0 bases and J by 3 bases, and 8 bases separated the two germline ends. The CDR3 region is CAWSVGVDTEAFF. CDR3 nucleotide sequence: TGTGCCTGGAGTGTGGGAGTCGACACTGAAGCTTTCTTT.

The chain combines TRBV5-5 with TRBJ2-7; 7 positions match TRBD2. The germline CDR1 and CDR2 sequences are SGHKS and YYEKEE (reference sequence). This CDR3 spans 13 amino acids. The V gene end was trimmed by 0 bases and the J gene end by 7 bases; junction bases not matched to a gene: 4. CDR3 loop: CASSLVGGWEQYF. Here the CDR3 DNA reads TGTGCCAGCAGCTTGGTCGGGGGGTGGGAGCAGTACTTC.

The rearrangement joins TRBV7-2 to TRBJ1-1; the match to TRBD1 covers 11 bases. CDR1 SGHTA and CDR2 FQGNSA come from the germline V gene. The J segment lost 6 bases and the V segment lost 4 bases, leaving 4 bases of the junction unmatched. The CDR3 is 14 residues long. CDR3 sequence reads: CASSSDRGLAEAFF. DNA of the CDR3: TGTGCCAGCAGCTCGGACAGGGGGCTAGCTGAAGCTTTCTTT.

The chain is built from TRBV13 and TRBJ1-5; 8 nucleotides match TRBD1. CDR1 and CDR2 from the germline V gene are PRHDT and FYEKMQ (reference sequence). J gave up 5 bases and V 5 bases, and 5 bases lay outside the gene matches. The CDR3 runs to 14 residues. CDR3 sequence: CASSPGQGYQPQHF. The CDR3 DNA reads as TGTGCCAGCAGCCCCGGACAGGGTTATCAGCCCCAGCATTTT.

This clonotype was seen at least ten times. The gene calls are TRBV15 and TRBJ2-5; no reliable D call. Per the germline V gene, CDR1 is LNHNV and CDR2 is YYDKDF (reference sequence). The CDR3 contains 17 residues. The ends were cut back, 0 bases at V and 0 bases at J, with 14 bases in the middle. The DNA of the CDR3 is TGTGCCACCAGCAGAGATTTTGGTAGCAGGTACCAAGAGACCCAGTACTTC. Translating it yields CATSRDFGSRYQETQYF.

The table lists this clonotype with a few counts. The J gene is TRBJ2-2, the V gene TRBV6-1, with D uncertain. Germline CDR1 is MNHNS and CDR2 is SASEGT. The V end was cut by 5 bases, the J end by 7 bases, with 17 bases between. This CDR3 spans 15 amino acids. The DNA for the CDR3 is TGTGCCAGCAGTTACTCCCCCCTAGTGGGCGGGGAGCTGTTTTTT. Its protein is CASSYSPLVGGELFF.

This clonotype appeared many times. The V gene is TRBV18, the J gene TRBJ1-2, with D unclear. The V gene lost 6 bases and the J gene lost 2 bases, with 13 bases spanning the gap. The CDR3 loop spans 14 amino acids. Germline CDR1 is KGHSH and CDR2 is LQKENI. CDR3 in amino acids: CASSHDTRNYGYTF. The CDR3 nucleotides read TGTGCCAGCTCTCACGACACTAGGAACTATGGCTACACCTTC. Supplemented by reference TRBV18 and TRBJ1-2, the full variable domain reads NAGVMQNPRHLVRRRGQEARLRCSPMKGHSHVYWYRQLPEEGLKFMVYLQKENIIDESGMPKERFSAEFPKEGPSILRIQQVVRGDSAAYFCASSHDTRNYGYTFGSGTRLTVV.

A note on this clonotype: A far larger clone is one nucleotide away, so this likely arose from a read error. This chain uses TRBV12-3 or TRBV12-4 with TRBJ2-3; a possible D gene is TRBD2 (6 bases). CDR3 length equals 14 residues. The V gene lost 7 bases and the J gene lost 0 bases, with 11 bases spanning the gap. For the CDR3, the DNA is TGTGCCAGCACCCCCGGGACTAGCACAGATACGCAGTATTTT. Translated: CASTPGTSTDTQYF.